The 23 T cell receptor beta chains listed next were all sequenced from one sample in a study of T cells in Graves' hyperthyroidism and ophthalmopathy. TCR beta CDR3 region amplification was performed from RNA transcripts. First-round RT-PCR targeting the TCR CDR3 was performed with the HTBI primer set. From the multiplex PCR reads, TCRdb called clonotypes with MiXCR, one entry per CDR3 protein. The sample yields hundreds of thousands of distinct CDR3 sequences, 12% to 15% seen once. Sequences were obtained from blood. These receptor sequences come from a woman aged 18-29 years with Graves' hyperthyroidism.

This clonotype was detected many times. V and J are TRBV18 and TRBJ2-3, with no clear D. The CDR3 is made up of 13 amino acids. V gave up 8 bases and J gave up 0 bases, with 9 bases separating them. Germline CDR1 reads KGHSH; CDR2 reads LQKENI. CDR3 sequence reads: CASAAGSTDTQYF. DNA of the CDR3: TGTGCCAGCGCCGCCGGGAGCACAGATACGCAGTATTTT. Supplemented by reference TRBV18 and TRBJ2-3, the full variable domain reads NAGVMQNPRHLVRRRGQEARLRCSPMKGHSHVYWYRQLPEEGLKFMVYLQKENIIDESGMPKERFSAEFPKEGPSILRIQQVVRGDSAAYFCASAAGSTDTQYFGPGTRLTVL.

This clonotype has ten or more counts. The chain joins TRBV9 to TRBJ1-5, with D unclear. In germline, CDR1 is SGDLS, CDR2 YYNGEE. The length of the CDR3 is 15 residues. V shed 0 bases and J shed 4 bases, with 11 bases lying between them. CDR3 loop: CASSVDGQRNQPQHF. CDR3 coding DNA: TGTGCCAGCAGCGTAGACGGGCAGAGAAATCAGCCCCAGCATTTT. The complete variable domain, with remaining parts taken from reference TRBV9 and TRBJ1-5, reads DSGVTQTPKHLITATGQRVTLRCSPRSGDLSVYWYQQSLDQGLQFLIQYYNGEERAKGNILERFSAQQFPDLHSELNLSSLELGDSALYFCASSVDGQRNQPQHFGDGTRLSIL.

This clonotype was counted ten times or more. The gene calls are TRBV20-1 and TRBJ2-4; TRBD1 matches at 9 bases. The CDR3 length is 15 residues. The germline CDR1 and CDR2 sequences are DFQATT and SNEGSKA (reference sequence). V shed 5 bases and J 1 base; nucleotides not matched to a gene: 6. This CDR3 is CSAPGTGFAKNIQYF. DNA for the CDR3: TGCAGTGCTCCCGGGACAGGGTTCGCCAAAAACATTCAGTACTTC.

The V gene is TRBV4-1, the J gene TRBJ1-6; D is uncertain. Germline lookup yields CDR1 MGHRA and CDR2 YSYEKL. CDR3 length: 17 residues. Trimming left V 1 base short and J 0 bases short, with 10 bases between. The CDR3 DNA sequence: TGCGCCAGCAGCCAAGTAGAGTCTAGCTCCTATAATTCACCCCTCCACTTT. Protein product: CASSQVESSSYNSPLHF.

This clonotype was seen only a few times. V usage is TRBV5-1 and J usage is TRBJ2-3; D unclear. Trimming took 5 bases from V and 4 from J, leaving 17 bases between them. CDR3 length: 15 residues. CDR1 is SGHRS and CDR2 is YFSETQ in the germline V gene. The chain's CDR3 is CASRAILEEADTQYF. The CDR3, as DNA: TGCGCCAGCAGAGCGATTCTAGAAGAGGCAGATACGCAGTATTTT.

In its sample, this clonotype was seen many times. The chain carries TRBV28 and TRBJ2-7; 7 bases map to TRBD2. V was pared by 1 base and J by 2 bases, with 5 bases of the junction left unmatched. Per the germline V gene, CDR1 is MDHEN and CDR2 is SYDVKM. The CDR3 length is 15 residues. The CDR3 nucleotides read TGTGCCAGCAGTTTATTATCGGGAGGCACCTACGAGCAGTACTTC. Translation: CASSLLSGGTYEQYF. The variable domain in full, with the rest retrieved from reference TRBV28 and TRBJ2-7, is DVKVTQSSRYLVKRTGEKVFLECVQDMDHENMFWYRQDPGLGLRLIYFSYDVKMKEKGDIPEGYSVSREKKERFSLILESASTNQTSMYLCASSLLSGGTYEQYFGPGTRLTVT.

The sample holds many counts of this clonotype. The chain uses TRBV4-3 and TRBJ2-7, with D unclear. Germline CDR1 is LGHNA and CDR2 is YSLEER. Trimming shortened V by 0 bases and J by 0 bases, and 9 bases separated the two germline ends. The CDR3 has 15 residues. The CDR3 loop reads CASSQDLPSSYEQYF. The CDR3 region has the DNA TGCGCCAGCAGCCAAGATCTTCCCAGCTCCTACGAGCAGTACTTC.

The rearrangement joins TRBV7-2 to TRBJ2-2, with D perhaps given as TRBD1 or TRBD2 (5 bases each). From germline, CDR1 is SGHTA and CDR2 FQGNSA. This CDR3 spans 16 amino acids. The V and J ends lost 4 bases and 4 bases respectively, with 16 bases between them. CDR3 in amino acids: CASSSPGALSTGELFF. CDR3 sequence (DNA): TGTGCCAGCAGCTCACCCGGGGCTCTGAGCACCGGGGAGCTGTTTTTT.

J is TRBJ2-7 and V is TRBV7-9; D remains ambiguous. Trimming stripped 3 bases from V and 0 bases from J, with 12 bases between. CDR3 length equals 15 residues. Germline CDR1 is SEHNR and CDR2 is FQNEAQ (reference sequence). The CDR3 region has the DNA TGTGCCAGCAGCTTTGTTGGCGGTAGCTCCTACGAGCAGTACTTC. Amino acids: CASSFVGGSSYEQYF.

This clonotype came up many times. The gene calls are TRBV5-1 and TRBJ2-1, with D unclear. V gave up 2 bases and J gave up 10 bases, with 16 bases separating them. This CDR3 is built from 14 residues. CDR1 is SGHRS and CDR2 is YFSETQ in the germline V gene. CDR3 protein: CASSFATSEGEQFF. As DNA, the CDR3 is TGCGCCAGCAGCTTTGCTACCTCCGAAGGGGAGCAGTTCTTC.

The rearrangement uses TRBV20-1 and TRBJ1-4; D unresolved. V was shortened by 5 bases and J by 5 bases, with 15 bases between the two germline ends. This CDR3 region has 14 residues. Germline lookup yields CDR1 DFQATT and CDR2 SNEGSKA (reference sequence). CDR3 bases: TGCAGTGCTGGTGGACTGGGGAGAAATGAAAAACTGTTTTTT. Residues: CSAGGLGRNEKLFF.

This clonotype was found many times. The chain couples TRBV11-1 to TRBJ2-7; D unresolved. Germline V CDR1 and CDR2: SGHAT, FQDESV (reference sequence). This CDR3 comprises 13 residues. V lost 1 base, J lost 3 bases, and 7 bases lay in between. The CDR3 region has the DNA TGTGCCAGCAGCTTAGAACAGAGCTACGAGCAGTACTTC. It translates to CASSLEQSYEQYF.

Only one count was recorded for this clonotype. This chain connects TRBV18 to TRBJ1-4, with TRBD1 matching over 7 bases. The germline gives CDR1 KGHSH, CDR2 LQKENI. The ends lost 0 bases at V and 7 bases at J; junction bases unmatched: 8. This CDR3 is 16 amino acids long. Written as DNA, the CDR3 is TGTGCCAGCTCACCACCGTTGACAGGGAACGGTGAAAAACTGTTTTTT. It specifies CASSPPLTGNGEKLFF.

The rearrangement joins TRBV9 to TRBJ2-1; tentative D call: TRBD1 (5 bases). Between the trimmed V and J ends, which lost 3 bases and 5 bases, there was a span of 9 bases. CDR3 length: 13 residues. The germline V gene encodes CDR1 SGDLS and CDR2 YYNGEE. CDR3 in amino acids: CASSDRFNNEQFF. CDR3 sequence (DNA): TGTGCCAGCAGCGACAGGTTTAACAATGAGCAGTTCTTC.

This clonotype has a handful of counts. The V and J genes are TRBV6-5 and TRBJ2-2; D may be TRBD1 or TRBD2 (5 bases each). V lost 2 bases and J lost 7, with 8 bases in between. The germline CDR1 and CDR2 sequences are MNHEY and SVGAGI. The length of the CDR3 is 13 residues. CDR3 residues: CASSYGTLGELFF. CDR3 in DNA: TGTGCCAGCAGTTACGGGACCCTCGGGGAGCTGTTTTTT.

This clonotype was observed many times. The chain employs TRBV28 and TRBJ1-1, with D uncertain. This CDR3 spans 13 amino acids. Germline assignment: CDR1 MDHEN and CDR2 SYDVKM. V lost 7 bases and J 4 bases, leaving 13 bases between the germline ends. CDR3 nucleotide sequence: TGTGCCAGCATGCGGTCCTTGGCCACTGAAGCTTTCTTT. Translating it yields CASMRSLATEAFF. Using reference TRBV28 and TRBJ1-1 for the parts outside the CDR3, the full variable domain is DVKVTQSSRYLVKRTGEKVFLECVQDMDHENMFWYRQDPGLGLRLIYFSYDVKMKEKGDIPEGYSVSREKKERFSLILESASTNQTSMYLCASMRSLATEAFFGQGTRLTVV.

In its sample, this clonotype was seen many times. The chain recombines TRBV7-2 with TRBJ2-7, with 13 positions matching TRBD2. Germline V gives CDR1 SGHTA, CDR2 FQGNSA. The CDR3 covers 14 residues. The ends lost 5 bases at V and 2 bases at J; junction bases unmatched: 0. CDR3 sequence reads: CASSGTSGAYEQYF. As DNA, the CDR3 is TGTGCCAGCAGCGGGACTAGCGGGGCCTACGAGCAGTACTTC.

This clonotype was detected many times. This chain connects TRBV15 to TRBJ1-1; 7 bases are a match to TRBD1. The CDR3 is 14 residues long. Germline CDR1 LNHNV, CDR2 YYDKDF (reference sequence). V dropped 5 bases and J dropped 1; count of bases not matched to a gene: 4. The CDR3 region has the DNA TGTGCCACCAGCCTTAGGGGGCGGAACACTGAAGCTTTCTTT. Translating gives CATSLRGRNTEAFF.

The chain uses TRBV19 and TRBJ1-2; no clear D gene. Trimming removed 3 bases at V and 2 bases at J, with 7 bases between. CDR3 size: 13 residues. Germline V gene lookup returns CDR1 LNHDA and CDR2 SQIVND (reference sequence). CDR3 DNA sequence: TGTGCCAGTAGTATTGCCGTGAACTATGGCTACACCTTC. It yields the protein CASSIAVNYGYTF. Together with reference TRBV19 and TRBJ1-2, the CDR3 gives the full variable domain: DGGITQSPKYLFRKEGQNVTLSCEQNLNHDAMYWYRQDPGQGLRLIYYSQIVNDFQKGDIAEGYSVSREKKESFPLTVTSAQKNPTAFYLCASSIAVNYGYTFGSGTRLTVV.

This clonotype was seen ten or more times. This rearrangement joins TRBV15 to TRBJ1-4, with D unresolved. Trimming stripped 1 base from V and 7 bases from J, with 13 bases between. The CDR3 extends over 15 amino acids. The V gene's germline CDR1 is LNHNV and CDR2 YYDKDF (reference sequence). The CDR3 protein is CATSRVSAVGEKLFF. In nucleotides, the CDR3 is TGTGCCACCAGCAGAGTTTCCGCGGTCGGTGAAAAACTGTTTTTT.

This clonotype was seen a few times. CDR3 region: CASSYSSGTGYEQYF. As DNA, the CDR3 is TGTGCCAGCAGTTACTCGTCAGGGACAGGCTACGAGCAGTACTTC. This chain connects TRBV6-5 to TRBJ2-7; 8 nucleotides match TRBD1. V gave up 0 bases and J gave up 3 bases; unmatched junction bases: 4. This CDR3 is 15 amino acids long. Germline V CDR1 and CDR2: MNHEY, SVGAGI.

The V gene is TRBV24-1, the J gene TRBJ2-1; unclear D gene. Germline-derived CDR1 and CDR2 are KGHDR and SFDVKD. V shed 1 base and J shed 6 bases, with 12 bases lying between them. CDR3 length: 15 amino acids. CDR3 DNA: TGTGCCACCAGTGATTTAAGTCGAGATGGCAATGAGCAGTTCTTC. It specifies CATSDLSRDGNEQFF.

This chain connects TRBV7-2 to TRBJ2-1; 10 bases are a match to TRBD2. The germline V gene encodes CDR1 SGHTA and CDR2 FQGNSA. The V segment lost 4 bases and the J segment 2 bases; nucleotides outside the gene matches: 8. This CDR3 comprises 17 residues. The CDR3 region is CASSSIAGTSAYNEQFF. In DNA, the CDR3 is TGTGCCAGCAGCTCGATAGCCGGGACTAGCGCCTACAATGAGCAGTTCTTC.